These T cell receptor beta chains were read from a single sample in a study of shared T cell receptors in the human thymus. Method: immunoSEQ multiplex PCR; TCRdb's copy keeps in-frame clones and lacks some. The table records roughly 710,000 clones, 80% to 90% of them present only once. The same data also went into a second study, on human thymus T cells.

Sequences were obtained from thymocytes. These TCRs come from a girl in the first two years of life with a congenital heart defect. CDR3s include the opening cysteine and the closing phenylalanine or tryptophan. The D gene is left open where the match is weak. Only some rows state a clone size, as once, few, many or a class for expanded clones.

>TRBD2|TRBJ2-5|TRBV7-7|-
CASSLEQASGTELGTQYF
TGTGCCAGCAGCTTAGAGCAGGCTAGCGGGACAGAATTGGGGACCCAGTACTTC
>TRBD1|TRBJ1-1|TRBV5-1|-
CASSYGTGGMNTKAFF
TGCGCCAGCAGCTACGGGACAGGGGGGATGAACACTAAAGCTTTCTTT
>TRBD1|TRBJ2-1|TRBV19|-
CASSNHWTGANEQFF
TGTGCCAGTAGTAACCATTGGACAGGAGCTAATGAGCAGTTCTTC
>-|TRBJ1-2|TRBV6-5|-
CASTSRVRMRGYTF
TGTGCCAGCACATCACGGGTTAGAATGCGTGGCTACACCTTC
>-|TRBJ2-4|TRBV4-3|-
CASSPKTGSGKNIQYF
TGCGCCAGCAGCCCAAAAACTGGGAGTGGCAAAAACATTCAGTACTTC
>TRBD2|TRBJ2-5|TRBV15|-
CATSRILLVISGPGVKTQYF
TGTGCCACCAGCAGAATTTTGTTGGTGATTAGCGGGCCCGGGGTGAAGACCCAGTACTTC
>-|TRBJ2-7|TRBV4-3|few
CASSLDLDRIGGERYEQYF
TGCGCCAGCAGCCTTGACTTAGACAGAATCGGTGGGGAAAGGTACGAGCAGTACTTC
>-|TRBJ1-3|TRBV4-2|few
CASSQVRGNTIYF
TGTGCCAGCAGCCAAGTACGGGGAAACACCATATATTTT
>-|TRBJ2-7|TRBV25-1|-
CASSEGAPSYEQYF
TGTGCCAGCAGTGAGGGGGCACCCTCCTACGAGCAGTACTTC
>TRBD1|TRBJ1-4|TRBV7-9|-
CASSFPFSDREKLFF
TGTGCCAGCAGCTTTCCATTCTCGGACAGGGAAAAACTGTTTTTT
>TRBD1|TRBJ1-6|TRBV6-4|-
CASSDSEGQGITPSGYSPLHF
TGTGCCAGCAGTGACAGTGAGGGACAGGGTATTACCCCATCTGGATATTCACCCCTCCACTTT
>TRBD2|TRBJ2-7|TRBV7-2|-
CASRPLAGEPYEQYF
TGTGCCAGCAGGCCTCTAGCGGGGGAACCCTACGAGCAGTACTTC
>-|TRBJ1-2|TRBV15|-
CATREPGGNNYGYTF
TGTGCCACCAGAGAGCCGGGGGGGAATAACTATGGCTACACCTTC
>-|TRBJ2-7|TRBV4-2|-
CASSQVTTPPSTATAYEQYF
TGTGCCAGCAGCCAAGTAACCACCCCCCCATCGACAGCCACGGCCTACGAGCAGTACTTC
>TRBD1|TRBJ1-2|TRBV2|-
CASSNARDSSGYTF
TGTGCCAGCAGTAACGCCCGGGACAGCTCTGGCTACACCTTC